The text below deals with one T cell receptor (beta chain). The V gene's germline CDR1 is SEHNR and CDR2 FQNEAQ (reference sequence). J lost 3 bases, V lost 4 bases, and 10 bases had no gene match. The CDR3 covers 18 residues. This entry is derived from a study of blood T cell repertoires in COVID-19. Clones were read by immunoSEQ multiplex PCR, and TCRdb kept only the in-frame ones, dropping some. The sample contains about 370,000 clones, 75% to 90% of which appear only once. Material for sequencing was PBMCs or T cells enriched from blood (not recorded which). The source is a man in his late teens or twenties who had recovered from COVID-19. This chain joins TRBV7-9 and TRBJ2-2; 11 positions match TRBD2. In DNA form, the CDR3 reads TGTGCCAGCAGCTCGTCCCCGGGACTAGCGGAGTACACCGGGGAGCTGTTTTTT. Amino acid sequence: CASSSSPGLAEYTGELFF.